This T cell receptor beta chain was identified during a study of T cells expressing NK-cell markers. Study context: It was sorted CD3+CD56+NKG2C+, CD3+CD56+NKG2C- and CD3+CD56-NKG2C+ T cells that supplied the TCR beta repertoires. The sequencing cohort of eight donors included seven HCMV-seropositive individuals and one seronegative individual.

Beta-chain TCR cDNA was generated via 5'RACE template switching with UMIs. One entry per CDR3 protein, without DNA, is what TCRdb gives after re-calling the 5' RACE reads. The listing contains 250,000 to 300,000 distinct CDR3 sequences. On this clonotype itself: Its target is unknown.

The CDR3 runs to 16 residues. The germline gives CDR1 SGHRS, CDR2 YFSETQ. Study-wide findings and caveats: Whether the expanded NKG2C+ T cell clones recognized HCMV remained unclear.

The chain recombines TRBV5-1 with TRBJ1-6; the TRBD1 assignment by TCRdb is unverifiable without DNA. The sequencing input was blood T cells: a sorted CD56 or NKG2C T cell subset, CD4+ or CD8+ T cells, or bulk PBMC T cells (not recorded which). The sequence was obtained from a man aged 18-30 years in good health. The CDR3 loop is CASSLDSGHYNSPLHF.